This TCR beta chain was recorded in a study of shared clonotypes between healthy human individuals. Study as a whole: Serving as donors were a couple of women and a few men, whose ages spanned 18 to 49.

CD45RA+ naive and CD45RA-negative memory subsets were separated from CD4+ cells. Points from the study as a whole: The generation probabilities recorded for non-shared clonotypes fell below those of clonotypes shared by all four donors.

The repertoire was sequenced with immunoSEQ multiplex PCR; TCRdb's copy has only in-frame clones and lacks some. The data contain about a million clones, approximately 80% of them singletons. CDR3 length: 17 residues. Germline V gene data show CDR1 as LNHDA and CDR2 as SQIVND (reference sequence). Trimming removed 3 bases from V and 1 base from J, with 13 bases in between. In regard to this clone: The antigen remains undetermined.

The TCR sequence derives from a man aged 18 to 35 in good health. Some clones in this sample may be carry-over from other donors' samples. V usage is TRBV19 and J usage is TRBJ2-6, with D perhaps matching TRBD1 (5 bases). Sequencing was performed on memory CD4+ T cells from PBMCs. The subset is: CD45RA-negative fraction. CDR3 DNA: TGTGCCAGTAGTATGGTCAGGGTTTATTCTGGGGCCAACGTCCTGACTTTC. Its translation is CASSMVRVYSGANVLTF.